The 23 T cell receptor beta chains below were found in one sample sequenced in a study of CD8+CD57+ T cells in acquired aplastic anemia. The template for TCR beta VDJ and CDR3 sequence profiling was genomic DNA. TCRdb analysed the reads with MiXCR anew, one entry per CDR3 protein. The table records 90,000 to 150,000 distinct CDR3 sequences, 55% to 70% of them present only once. Patients picked for sequencing had shown CD8+CD57+ cell expansion detected by flow cytometry. Sequenced input: sorted CD4+, CD8+, or CD8+CD57+ T cells (not recorded which) from PBMCs. The receptors here all came from a human donor with aplastic anemia.

This clonotype was observed many times. The V gene is TRBV15, the J gene TRBJ2-1; D not certain. Trimming cost V 0 bases and J 6 bases, with 9 bases left between them. The CDR3 spans 14 residues. CDR1 and CDR2 from the germline V gene are LNHNV and YYDKDF (reference sequence). The chain's CDR3 is CATSRDRWGNEQFF. CDR3 nucleotides: TGTGCCACCAGCAGAGATCGGTGGGGCAATGAGCAGTTCTTC. Variable domain in full (rest from reference TRBV15 and TRBJ2-1): DAMVIQNPRYQVTQFGKPVTLSCSQTLNHNVMYWYQQKSSQAPKLLFHYYDKDFNNEADTPDNFQSRRPNTSFCFLDIRSPGLGDTAMYLCATSRDRWGNEQFFGPGTRLTVL.

The table lists this clonotype with a few counts. This chain uses TRBV11-1 with TRBJ2-2; 13 bases are shared with TRBD2. V lost 5 bases, J lost 4 bases, and 7 bases stayed unmatched. This CDR3 is 17 amino acids long. The germline V gene encodes CDR1 SGHAT and CDR2 FQDESV (reference sequence). The DNA for the CDR3 is TGTGCCAGCAGCCCACGACTAGCGGGAGGTGTCACCGGGGAGCTGTTTTTT. It translates to CASSPRLAGGVTGELFF.

This clonotype was recorded at least ten times. The chain uses TRBV7-9 and TRBJ2-1; D ambiguous. CDR1 SEHNR and CDR2 FQNEAQ come from the germline V gene (reference sequence). Trimming removed 4 bases from V and 5 bases from J, with 9 bases in between. This CDR3 has 13 residues. CDR3 protein: CASSYGNHNEQFF. The DNA for the CDR3 is TGTGCCAGCAGCTACGGAAATCACAATGAGCAGTTCTTC.

The J gene is TRBJ2-1, the V gene TRBV24-1; D remains ambiguous. CDR1 is KGHDR and CDR2 is SFDVKD in the germline V gene. V was trimmed by 3 bases and J by 2 bases, leaving 10 bases between them. This CDR3 has 15 residues. CDR3: CATSDATSPYNEQFF. In DNA form, the CDR3 reads TGTGCCACCAGTGATGCCACTTCTCCCTACAATGAGCAGTTCTTC.

The CDR3 region is CASKQAINYEQYF. The CDR3, as DNA: TGTGCCAGCAAGCAGGCAATAAACTACGAGCAGTACTTC. The chain employs TRBV2 and TRBJ2-7; no reliable D call. CDR1 SNHLY and CDR2 FYNNEI come from the germline V gene. The CDR3 is 13 residues long. V was trimmed by 7 bases and J by 3 bases, leaving 13 bases between them.

This clonotype was seen only once. The gene calls are TRBV19 and TRBJ2-3; D possibly corresponds to TRBD1 (6 bases). The CDR3 runs to 14 residues. The V end lost 5 bases, the J end lost 3 bases, and 12 bases lay between the germline ends. Germline CDR1 LNHDA, CDR2 SQIVND (reference sequence). The CDR3 nucleotides are TGTGCCAGTAGTGGGCACAGGGAAACAGATACGCAGTATTTT. Its translation: CASSGHRETDTQYF.

V gene TRBV20-1 combines with J gene TRBJ1-2, with TRBD1 identical over 7 bases. The J segment lost 5 bases and the V segment lost 3 bases, leaving 6 bases of the junction unmatched. In germline, CDR1 is DFQATT, CDR2 SNEGSKA (reference sequence). CDR3 length: 13 amino acids. CDR3 coding DNA: TGCAGTGCTAGGCCCGGGACAGAATATGGCTACACCTTC. It specifies CSARPGTEYGYTF.

This clonotype was seen repeatedly, ten times or more. The CDR3 loop reads CASSDYIATYEQYF. CDR3 sequence (DNA): TGTGCCAGCAGTGATTACATCGCGACCTACGAGCAGTACTTC. The gene calls are TRBV6-1 and TRBJ2-7, with D unresolved. The CDR3 consists of 14 residues. V was trimmed by 3 bases and J by 2 bases, leaving 11 bases between them. Germline V gene lookup returns CDR1 MNHNS and CDR2 SASEGT.

V gene TRBV29-1 combines with J gene TRBJ2-1, with D tentatively TRBD1 (6 bases). Germline CDR1 and CDR2: SQVTM and ANQGSEA. The CDR3 is 12 residues long. V was trimmed by 4 bases and J by 6 bases, leaving 10 bases between them. The CDR3 DNA follows: TGCAGCGTTGGGGGGCTAGTCAATGAGCAGTTCTTC. Residues: CSVGGLVNEQFF.

This clonotype has at least ten counts. The chain joins TRBV20-1 to TRBJ2-7; 7 bases line up with TRBD1. Germline CDR1 and CDR2: DFQATT and SNEGSKA (reference sequence). This CDR3 contains 15 residues. Germline trimming cut 3 bases from V and 1 base from J; bases unmatched to any gene: 9. Written as DNA, the CDR3 is TGCAGTGCTAGGCCACAGGGGCGGTTGTCCTACGAGCAGTACTTC. Amino acid sequence: CSARPQGRLSYEQYF.

The chain links TRBV29-1 to TRBJ2-1; 9 nucleotides agree with TRBD2. Germline V gene data show CDR1 as SQVTM and CDR2 as ANQGSEA. The CDR3 loop spans 16 amino acids. J was trimmed by 3 bases and V by 0 bases; bases with no gene match: 6. DNA of the CDR3: TGCAGCGTTGAAGATTTTGCTAGCGGGATCTACAATGAGCAGTTCTTC. This gives the protein CSVEDFASGIYNEQFF.

The chain couples TRBV4-1 to TRBJ1-6; maybe TRBD1 (6 bases). The CDR3 runs to 13 residues. V was clipped by 3 bases and J by 10 bases, with 10 bases between them. Per the germline V gene, CDR1 is MGHRA and CDR2 is YSYEKL. CDR3 coding DNA: TGCGCCAGCAGCCACCAGGGGAGCTCACCCCTCCACTTT. Translating gives CASSHQGSSPLHF.

This clonotype has just a few counts. The chain links TRBV20-1 to TRBJ2-7; 9 positions agree with TRBD2. The CDR3 length is 15 residues. J gave up 5 bases and V 2 bases, and 10 bases lay outside the gene matches. CDR1 and CDR2 (germline): DFQATT, SNEGSKA (reference sequence). CDR3 nucleotides: TGCAGTGCTAGACCCCGGGTAGCGGGAGTCCACGAGCAGTACTTC. It encodes CSARPRVAGVHEQYF.

The chain has TRBV15 and TRBJ2-1; D unresolved. The germline gives CDR1 LNHNV, CDR2 YYDKDF (reference sequence). This CDR3 comprises 13 residues. V dropped 8 bases and J dropped 5 bases, with 13 bases sitting between them. CDR3 residues: CATGSTPDNEQFF. CDR3 DNA sequence: TGTGCCACCGGATCCACCCCGGACAATGAGCAGTTCTTC.

This clonotype has at least ten counts. The V gene is TRBV6-5, the J gene TRBJ2-7; D is perhaps TRBD1 or TRBD2 (5 bases each). Germline V gene data show CDR1 as MNHEY and CDR2 as SVGAGI. The CDR3 is made up of 15 amino acids. V lost 0 bases and J lost 2, with 11 bases in between. For the CDR3, the DNA is TGTGCCAGCAGTTACTCGGGGGAGACCACCTACGAGCAGTACTTC. Its translation: CASSYSGETTYEQYF.

This clonotype came up many times. The CDR3 sequence: CASSAPGPFYEQYF. The CDR3 DNA sequence: TGTGCCAGCAGCGCACCGGGACCCTTCTACGAGCAGTACTTC. The V call is TRBV12-3 or TRBV12-4, the J call TRBJ2-7; possibly TRBD1 or TRBD2 for D (5 bases each). The length of the CDR3 is 14 residues. V lost 6 bases, J lost 3 bases, and 15 bases lay in between.

The V and J genes are TRBV7-8 and TRBJ1-1; maybe TRBD1 (5 bases). The CDR3 spans 17 residues. In germline, CDR1 is SGHVS, CDR2 FQNEAQ. V was trimmed by 4 bases and J by 5 bases, leaving 23 bases between them. Here the CDR3 reads CASSSDGPMTGGTEAFF. CDR3 bases: TGTGCCAGCAGCTCAGACGGACCGATGACTGGGGGTACTGAAGCTTTCTTT.

Details on this clonotype: At one end, the junction sequence differs from germline, possibly due to a read error. The V and J genes are TRBV5-5 and TRBJ2-2; 7 nucleotides agree with TRBD1. The CDR3 covers 14 residues. Looked up from germline, CDR1 is SGHKS and CDR2 is YYEKEE (reference sequence). In DNA form, the CDR3 reads TGTGCCAGCAGCCAAACAGGGGTCACCGGGGATCTGTTTTTT. Translated: CASSQTGVTGDLFF.

The rearrangement uses TRBV29-1 and TRBJ1-5; 9 nucleotides align to TRBD1. Per germline, CDR1 SQVTM and CDR2 ANQGSEA. Losses at the gene ends were 6 bases for V and 5 bases for J; bases not matched to a gene: 11. This CDR3 comprises 15 residues. CDR3 DNA sequence: TGCAGCGTCGCGCACACGGGACAGGGTGATCAGCCCCAGCATTTT. It specifies CSVAHTGQGDQPQHF.

This clonotype was seen many times. The CDR3 sequence: CASGPAANTEAFF. CDR3 bases: TGTGCCAGCGGTCCCGCGGCGAACACTGAAGCTTTCTTT. This chain uses TRBV7-8 with TRBJ1-1; D not resolved. The V gene's germline CDR1 is SGHVS and CDR2 FQNEAQ. The ends were cut back, 8 bases at V and 1 base at J, with 11 bases in the middle. The CDR3 is made up of 13 amino acids.

In its sample, this clonotype was seen once. The chain has TRBV10-3 and TRBJ2-2; 8 bases map to TRBD1. V dropped 6 bases and J dropped 0; count of bases not matched to a gene: 0. The length of the CDR3 is 14 residues. Germline CDR1 ENHRY, CDR2 SYGVKD. CDR3 loop: CAIRGQANTGELFF. CDR3 nucleotide sequence: TGTGCCATCAGGGGACAGGCGAACACCGGGGAGCTGTTTTTT.

In this sample, this clonotype turned up once. This sequence joins TRBV20-1 and TRBJ2-7; 7 bases match TRBD1. The CDR3 has 13 residues. The trim removed 6 bases at V and 0 bases at J, leaving 5 bases unmatched. Germline values: CDR1 DFQATT, CDR2 SNEGSKA (reference sequence). CDR3 DNA: TGCAGTGCCGTCGGGACAGTCTCCTACGAGCAGTACTTC. It encodes CSAVGTVSYEQYF.

J is TRBJ2-3 and V is TRBV20-1; 10 nucleotides agree with TRBD2. Losses at the gene ends were 7 bases for V and 1 base for J; bases not matched to a gene: 5. Germline assignment: CDR1 DFQATT and CDR2 SNEGSKA (reference sequence). The CDR3 extends over 14 amino acids. The CDR3 region has the DNA TGCAGTGACGGGCTAGCGGGAGGCACAGATACGCAGTATTTT. Its protein product is CSDGLAGGTDTQYF.